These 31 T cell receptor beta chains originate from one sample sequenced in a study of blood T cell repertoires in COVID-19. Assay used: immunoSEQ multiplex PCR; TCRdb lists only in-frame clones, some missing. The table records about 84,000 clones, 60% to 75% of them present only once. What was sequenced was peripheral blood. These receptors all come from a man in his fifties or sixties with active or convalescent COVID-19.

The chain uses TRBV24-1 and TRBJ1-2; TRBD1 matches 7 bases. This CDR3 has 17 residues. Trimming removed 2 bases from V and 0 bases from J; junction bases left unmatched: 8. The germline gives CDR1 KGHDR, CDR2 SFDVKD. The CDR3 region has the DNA TGTGCCACCAGTGATTCTCGGACAGGTGAATCTAACTATGGCTACACCTTC. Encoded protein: CATSDSRTGESNYGYTF.

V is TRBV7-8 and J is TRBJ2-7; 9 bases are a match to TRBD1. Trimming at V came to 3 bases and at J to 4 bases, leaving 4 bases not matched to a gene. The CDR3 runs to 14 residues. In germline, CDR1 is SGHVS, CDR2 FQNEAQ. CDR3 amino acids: CASSFGTGLYEQYF. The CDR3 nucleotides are TGTGCCAGCAGCTTCGGGACAGGGCTATACGAGCAGTACTTC.

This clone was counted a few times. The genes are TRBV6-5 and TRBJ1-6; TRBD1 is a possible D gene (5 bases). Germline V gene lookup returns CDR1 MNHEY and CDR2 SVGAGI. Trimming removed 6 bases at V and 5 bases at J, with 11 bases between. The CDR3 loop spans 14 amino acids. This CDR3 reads CASRGPGNNSPLHF. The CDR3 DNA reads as TGTGCCAGCAGGGGCCCAGGGAATAATTCACCCCTCCACTTT.

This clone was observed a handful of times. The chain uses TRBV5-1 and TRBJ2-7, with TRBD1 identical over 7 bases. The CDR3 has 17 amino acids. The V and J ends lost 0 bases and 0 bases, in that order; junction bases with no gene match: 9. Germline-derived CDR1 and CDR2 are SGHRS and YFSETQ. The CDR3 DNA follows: TGCGCCAGCAGCTTGGCCACCGGGACAGACATCTCCTACGAGCAGTACTTC. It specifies CASSLATGTDISYEQYF.

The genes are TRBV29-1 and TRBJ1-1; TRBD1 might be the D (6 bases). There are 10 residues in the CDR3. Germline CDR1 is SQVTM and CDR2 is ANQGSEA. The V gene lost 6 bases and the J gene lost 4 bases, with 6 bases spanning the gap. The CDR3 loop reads CSVQGTEAFF. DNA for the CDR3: TGCAGCGTACAGGGCACTGAAGCTTTCTTT.

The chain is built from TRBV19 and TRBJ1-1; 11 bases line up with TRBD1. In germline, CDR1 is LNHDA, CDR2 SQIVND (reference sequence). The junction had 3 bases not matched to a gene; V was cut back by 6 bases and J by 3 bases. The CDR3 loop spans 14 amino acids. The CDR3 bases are TGTGCCAGTAGGATGGGACAGGGGGACACTGAAGCTTTCTTT. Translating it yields CASRMGQGDTEAFF.

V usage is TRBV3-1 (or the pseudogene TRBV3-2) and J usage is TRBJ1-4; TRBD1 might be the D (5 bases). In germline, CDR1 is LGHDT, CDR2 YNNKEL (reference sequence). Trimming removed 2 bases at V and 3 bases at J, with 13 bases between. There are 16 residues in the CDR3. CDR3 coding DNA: TGTGCCAGCAGCCAATATCGACAGCTATCTAATGAAAAACTGTTTTTT. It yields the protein CASSQYRQLSNEKLFF.

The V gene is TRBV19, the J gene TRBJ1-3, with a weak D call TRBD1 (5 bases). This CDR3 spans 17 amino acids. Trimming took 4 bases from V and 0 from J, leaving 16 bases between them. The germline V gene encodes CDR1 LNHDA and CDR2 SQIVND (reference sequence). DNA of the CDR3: TGTGCCAGTAGTACCCGGACAATCCCTCTCTCTGGAAACACCATATATTTT. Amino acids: CASSTRTIPLSGNTIYF.

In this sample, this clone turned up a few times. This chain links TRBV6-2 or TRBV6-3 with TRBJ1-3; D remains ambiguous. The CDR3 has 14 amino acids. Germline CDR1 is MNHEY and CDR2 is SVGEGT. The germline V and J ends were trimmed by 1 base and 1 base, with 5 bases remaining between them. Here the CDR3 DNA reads TGTGCCAGCAGTTACTGGCAATCTGGAAACACCATATATTTT. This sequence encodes CASSYWQSGNTIYF.

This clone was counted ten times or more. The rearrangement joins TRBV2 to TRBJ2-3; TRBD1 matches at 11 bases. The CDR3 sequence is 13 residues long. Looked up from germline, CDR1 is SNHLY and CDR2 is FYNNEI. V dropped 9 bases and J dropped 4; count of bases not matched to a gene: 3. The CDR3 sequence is CARRGQGADTQYF. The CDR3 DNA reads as TGTGCCAGAAGGGGACAGGGGGCAGATACGCAGTATTTT. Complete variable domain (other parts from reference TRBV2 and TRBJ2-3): EPEVTQTPSHQVTQMGQEVILRCVPISNHLYFYWYRQILGQKVEFLVSFYNNEISEKSEIFDDQFSVERPDGSNFTLKIRSTKLEDSAMYFCARRGQGADTQYFGPGTRLTVL.

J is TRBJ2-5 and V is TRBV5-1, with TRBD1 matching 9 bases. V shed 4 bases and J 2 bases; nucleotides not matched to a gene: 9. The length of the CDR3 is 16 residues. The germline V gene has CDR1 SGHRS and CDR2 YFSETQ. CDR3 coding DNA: TGCGCCAGCAGCCTCCGCACCGGGACAGGGCAAGAGACCCAGTACTTC. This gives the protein CASSLRTGTGQETQYF.

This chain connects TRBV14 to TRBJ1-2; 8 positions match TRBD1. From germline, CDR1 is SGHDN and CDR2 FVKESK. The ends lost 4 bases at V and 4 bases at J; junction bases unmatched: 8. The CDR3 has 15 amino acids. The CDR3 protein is CASSPTDRAIYGYTF. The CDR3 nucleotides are TGTGCCAGCAGCCCGACGGACAGGGCGATCTATGGCTACACCTTC.

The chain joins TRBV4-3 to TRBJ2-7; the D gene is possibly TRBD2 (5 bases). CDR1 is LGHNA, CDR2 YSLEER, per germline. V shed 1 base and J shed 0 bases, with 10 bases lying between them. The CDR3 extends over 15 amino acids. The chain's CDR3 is CASSQGPGNSYEQYF. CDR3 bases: TGCGCCAGCAGCCAAGGGCCGGGGAACTCCTACGAGCAGTACTTC.

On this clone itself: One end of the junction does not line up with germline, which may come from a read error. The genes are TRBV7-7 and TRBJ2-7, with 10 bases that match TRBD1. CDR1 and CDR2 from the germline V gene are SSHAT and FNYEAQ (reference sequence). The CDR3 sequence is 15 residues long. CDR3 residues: CASSLGLGTGDEQYF. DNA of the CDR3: TGTGCTAGCAGCTTAGGACTCGGGACAGGGGACGAGCAGTACTTC.

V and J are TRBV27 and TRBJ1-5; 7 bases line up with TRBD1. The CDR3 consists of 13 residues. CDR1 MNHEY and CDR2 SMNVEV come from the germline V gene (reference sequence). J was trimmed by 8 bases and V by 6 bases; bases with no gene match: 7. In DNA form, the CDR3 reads TGTGCCAGCAGCCCAGGGGGGTACGAGCCCCAGCATTTT. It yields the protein CASSPGGYEPQHF.

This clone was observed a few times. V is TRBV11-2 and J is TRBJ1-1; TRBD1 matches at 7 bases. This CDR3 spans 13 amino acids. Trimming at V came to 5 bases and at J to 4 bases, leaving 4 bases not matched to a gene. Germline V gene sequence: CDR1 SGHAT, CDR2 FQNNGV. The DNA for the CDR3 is TGTGCCAGCAGCCTGAGGGGGCCCACTGAAGCTTTCTTT. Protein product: CASSLRGPTEAFF.

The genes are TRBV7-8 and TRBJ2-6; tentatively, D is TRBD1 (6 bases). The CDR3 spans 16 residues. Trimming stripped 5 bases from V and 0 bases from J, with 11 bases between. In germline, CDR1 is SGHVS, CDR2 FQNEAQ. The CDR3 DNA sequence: TGTGCCAGCAGCCTCGGACAGAGCTCTGGGGCCAACGTCCTGACTTTC. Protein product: CASSLGQSSGANVLTF.

The CDR3 sequence: CASSPQRAGQPQHF. CDR3 DNA: TGTGCCAGCAGCCCTCAACGCGCGGGTCAGCCCCAGCATTTT. The V gene is TRBV3-1 (or the pseudogene TRBV3-2), the J gene TRBJ1-5; D not resolved. This CDR3 has 14 residues. Germline assignment: CDR1 LGHDT and CDR2 YNNKEL (reference sequence). V was pared by 4 bases and J by 6 bases, with 13 bases between.

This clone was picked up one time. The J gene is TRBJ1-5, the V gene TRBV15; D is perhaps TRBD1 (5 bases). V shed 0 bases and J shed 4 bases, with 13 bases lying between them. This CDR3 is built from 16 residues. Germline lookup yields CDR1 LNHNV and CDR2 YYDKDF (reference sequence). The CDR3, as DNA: TGTGCCACCAGCAGAGATTCCTGGGGCCAAAATCAGCCCCAGCATTTT. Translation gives CATSRDSWGQNQPQHF.

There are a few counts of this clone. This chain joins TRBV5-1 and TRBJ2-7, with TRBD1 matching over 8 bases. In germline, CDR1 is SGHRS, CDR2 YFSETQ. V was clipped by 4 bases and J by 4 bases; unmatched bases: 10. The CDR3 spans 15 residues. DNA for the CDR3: TGCGCCAGCAGCCGAGGATCCCAGGGGGCTTACGAGCAGTACTTC. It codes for CASSRGSQGAYEQYF.

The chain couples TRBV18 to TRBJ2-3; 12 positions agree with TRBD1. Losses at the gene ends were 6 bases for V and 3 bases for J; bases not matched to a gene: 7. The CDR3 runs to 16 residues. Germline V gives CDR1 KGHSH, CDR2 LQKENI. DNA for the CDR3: TGTGCCAGCTCTCTCCGGGACAGGGGGCGGACAGATACGCAGTATTTT. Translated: CASSLRDRGRTDTQYF.

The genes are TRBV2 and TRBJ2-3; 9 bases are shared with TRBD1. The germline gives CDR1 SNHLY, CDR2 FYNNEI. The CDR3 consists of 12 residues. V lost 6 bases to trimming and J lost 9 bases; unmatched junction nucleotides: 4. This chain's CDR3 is CASSWTGDTQYF. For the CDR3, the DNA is TGTGCCAGCAGCTGGACAGGGGACACGCAGTATTTT.

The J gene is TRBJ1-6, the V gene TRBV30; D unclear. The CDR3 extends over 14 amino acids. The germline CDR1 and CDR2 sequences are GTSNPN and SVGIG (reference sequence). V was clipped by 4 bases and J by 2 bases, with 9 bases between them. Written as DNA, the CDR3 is TGTGCCTGGACGGGGTACCCCTATAATTCACCCCTCCACTTT. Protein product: CAWTGYPYNSPLHF.

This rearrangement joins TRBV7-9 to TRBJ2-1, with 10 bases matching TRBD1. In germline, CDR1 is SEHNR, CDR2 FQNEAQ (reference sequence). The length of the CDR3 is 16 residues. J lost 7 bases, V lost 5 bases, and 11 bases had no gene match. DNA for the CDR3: TGTGCCAGCAGCGTAGAGGGACAGGGGCCTGTGAATGAGCAGTTCTTC. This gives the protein CASSVEGQGPVNEQFF. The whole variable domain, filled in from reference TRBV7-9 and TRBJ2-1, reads DTGVSQNPRHKITKRGQNVTFRCDPISEHNRLYWYRQTLGQGPEFLTYFQNEAQLEKSRLLSDRFSAERPKGSFSTLEIQRTEQGDSAMYLCASSVEGQGPVNEQFFGPGTRLTVL.

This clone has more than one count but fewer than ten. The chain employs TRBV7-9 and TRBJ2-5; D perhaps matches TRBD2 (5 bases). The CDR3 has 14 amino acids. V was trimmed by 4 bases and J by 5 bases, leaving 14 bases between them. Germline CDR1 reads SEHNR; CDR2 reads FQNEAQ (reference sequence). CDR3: CASSSPGFMETQYF. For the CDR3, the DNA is TGTGCCAGCAGCTCTCCGGGGTTTATGGAGACCCAGTACTTC.

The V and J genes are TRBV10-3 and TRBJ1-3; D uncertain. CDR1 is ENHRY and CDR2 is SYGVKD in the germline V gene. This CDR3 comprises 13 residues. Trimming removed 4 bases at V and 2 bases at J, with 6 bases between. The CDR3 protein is CAISVDTGNTIYF. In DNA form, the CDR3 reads TGTGCCATCAGTGTCGACACTGGAAACACCATATATTTT.

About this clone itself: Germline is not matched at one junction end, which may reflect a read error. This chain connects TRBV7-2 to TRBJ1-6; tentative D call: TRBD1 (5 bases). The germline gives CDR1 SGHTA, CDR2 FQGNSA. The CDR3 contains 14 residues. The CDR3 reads CASRQGFYNSSLHF. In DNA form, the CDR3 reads TGTGCCAGCAGGCAGGGTTTTTATAATTCATCCCTCCACTTT.

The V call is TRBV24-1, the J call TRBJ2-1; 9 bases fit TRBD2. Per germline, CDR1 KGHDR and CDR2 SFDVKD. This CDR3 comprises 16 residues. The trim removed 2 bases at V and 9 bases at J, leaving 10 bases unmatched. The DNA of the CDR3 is TGTGCCACCAGTGATTGGAGCGGGGGGCTCATCGGTGAGCAGTTCTTC. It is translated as CATSDWSGGLIGEQFF.

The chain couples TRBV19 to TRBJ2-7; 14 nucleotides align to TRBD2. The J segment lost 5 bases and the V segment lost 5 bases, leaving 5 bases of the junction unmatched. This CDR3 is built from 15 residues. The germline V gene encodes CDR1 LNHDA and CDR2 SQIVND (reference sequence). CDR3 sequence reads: CASSWTSGGSNEQYF. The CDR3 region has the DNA TGTGCCAGTAGTTGGACTAGCGGGGGGTCCAACGAGCAGTACTTC.

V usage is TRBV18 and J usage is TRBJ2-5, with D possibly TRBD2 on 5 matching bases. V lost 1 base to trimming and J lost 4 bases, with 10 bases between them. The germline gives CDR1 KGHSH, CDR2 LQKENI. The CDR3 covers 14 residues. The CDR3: CASSPRGEGETQYF. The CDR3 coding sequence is TGTGCCAGCTCACCACGTGGAGAGGGAGAGACCCAGTACTTC.

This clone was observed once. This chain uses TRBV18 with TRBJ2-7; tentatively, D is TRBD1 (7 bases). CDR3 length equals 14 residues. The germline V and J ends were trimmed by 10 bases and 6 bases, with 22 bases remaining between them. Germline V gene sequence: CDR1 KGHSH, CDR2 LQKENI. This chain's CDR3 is CATMEGAGLREQYF. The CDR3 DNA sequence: TGTGCCACCATGGAGGGGGCAGGGCTCCGCGAGCAGTACTTC.